The 23 T cell receptor beta chains presented below share a single source sample, sequenced in a study of T cells in Graves' hyperthyroidism and ophthalmopathy (dated by TCRdb to about 2019). The protocol used for the library was multiplex PCR. Sequencing used an Illumina HiSeq 2000. The TCR beta CDR3 regions were amplified from RNA transcripts. The first round of RT-PCR for the TCR CDR3 was performed with the HTBI primer set and the Qiagen OneStep RT-PCR kit. TCRdb's own reprocessing of the public reads used fastp at Q25 and MiXCR and kept productive beta chains. Each CDR3 protein gets just one entry, which takes the most common genes and DNA from the rows behind it. In this sample the table shows 500,000 or so distinct CDR3 sequences, about 16% of which occur a single time. Of the sample, 25% to 30% is held by the ten largest clones. The material sequenced was blood. The origin of the receptors is a woman aged 25 to 45 with Graves' ophthalmopathy.

This clonotype was recorded many times. The V and J genes are TRBV20-1 and TRBJ2-1; 10 positions agree with TRBD1. There are 15 residues in the CDR3. Germline CDR1 DFQATT, CDR2 SNEGSKA (reference sequence). With 5 bases clipped from V and 0 bases from J, the junction kept 4 bases outside the gene matches. The CDR3 sequence: CSARDRGRSYNEQFF. The DNA of the CDR3 is TGCAGTGCTCGGGACAGGGGCCGCTCCTACAATGAGCAGTTCTTC.

This clonotype was seen many times. The chain employs TRBV10-3 and TRBJ1-1; D is unresolved. The CDR3 contains 14 residues. Germline V gene data show CDR1 as ENHRY and CDR2 as SYGVKD. V shed 2 bases and J shed 2 bases, with 9 bases lying between them. In DNA, the CDR3 is TGTGCCATCAGTGAGAATCCATTCAACACTGAAGCTTTCTTT. It specifies CAISENPFNTEAFF.

This clonotype turned up a few times. The V call is TRBV5-6, the J call TRBJ2-7; D gene ambiguous. CDR1 and CDR2 from the germline V gene are SGHDT and YYEEEE. Trimming took off 2 bases at V and 4 bases at J, with 16 bases between the two ends. This CDR3 is 15 amino acids long. CDR3 coding DNA: TGTGCCAGCAGCTTTAACTTGCAGATAGATTACGAGCAGTACTTC. Its translation is CASSFNLQIDYEQYF. Full variable domain (missing parts from reference TRBV5-6 and TRBJ2-7): DAGVTQSPTHLIKTRGQQVTLRCSPKSGHDTVSWYQQALGQGPQFIFQYYEEEERQRGNFPDRFSGHQFPNYSSELNVNALLLGDSALYLCASSFNLQIDYEQYFGPGTRLTVT.

This clonotype has more than one count but fewer than ten. CDR3 loop: CASSGFRGLSNEQFF. The CDR3, as DNA: TGTGCCAGCAGCGGGTTTCGGGGGCTGTCAAATGAGCAGTTCTTC. The chain recombines TRBV9 with TRBJ2-1; D might be TRBD1 or TRBD2, each matching 6 bases. The length of the CDR3 is 15 residues. Germline CDR1 reads SGDLS; CDR2 reads YYNGEE. With 3 bases removed from V and 7 bases from J, the gap between germline ends came to 17 bases.

The genes are TRBV19 and TRBJ2-7; the D is unclear. V was cut by 4 bases and J by 5 bases, with 12 bases left in between. The V gene's germline CDR1 is LNHDA and CDR2 SQIVND (reference sequence). The CDR3 covers 13 residues. The CDR3 protein is CASSRNRWDEQYF. DNA of the CDR3: TGTGCCAGTAGTAGAAACCGGTGGGACGAGCAGTACTTC.

There are many counts of this clonotype. The chain carries TRBV9 and TRBJ1-2; D is perhaps TRBD1 (6 bases). Germline-derived CDR1 and CDR2 are SGDLS and YYNGEE. CDR3 length equals 12 residues. V dropped 4 bases and J dropped 6 bases, with 10 bases sitting between them. CDR3 amino acids: CASSPYRDGYTF. As DNA, the CDR3 is TGTGCCAGCAGCCCTTACAGGGATGGCTACACCTTC.

This clonotype showed up just a few times. The chain combines TRBV5-1 with TRBJ1-3; D is undetermined. CDR1 is SGHRS and CDR2 is YFSETQ in the germline V gene. V shed 0 bases and J shed 2 bases, with 12 bases lying between them. CDR3 length equals 16 residues. The CDR3 DNA reads as TGCGCCAGCAGCTTGGGGCCCGTGGAAACTGGAAACACCATATATTTT. This gives the protein CASSLGPVETGNTIYF.

This clonotype was seen ten or more times. The chain recombines TRBV7-2 with TRBJ2-5; possible D gene TRBD2, 5 bases. The germline gives CDR1 SGHTA, CDR2 FQGNSA. Between the trimmed V and J ends, which lost 1 base and 5 bases, there was a span of 14 bases. The CDR3 covers 15 residues. CDR3 protein: CASSLGGAVKETQYF. As DNA, the CDR3 is TGTGCCAGCAGCTTAGGGGGAGCAGTGAAGGAGACCCAGTACTTC.

The table lists this clonotype with a few counts. This clone may be a read error of a much larger clone one base away. This chain joins TRBV6-2 or TRBV6-3 and TRBJ2-1; 7 bases line up with TRBD1. The CDR3 spans 13 residues. The germline gives CDR1 MNHEY, CDR2 SVGEGT. With 2 bases clipped from V and 5 bases from J, the junction kept 0 bases outside the gene matches. CDR3 protein: CASSYDRDNEQFF. As DNA, the CDR3 is TGTGCCAGCAGTTACGACAGGGACAATGAGCAGTTCTTC.

In the case of this clonotype: It may be a read error: a sequence one base away is much more abundant. This sequence joins TRBV9 and TRBJ2-7; D could derive from TRBD1 or TRBD2 (5 bases each). Per the germline V gene, CDR1 is SGDLS and CDR2 is YYNGEE. The CDR3 covers 15 residues. Trimming removed 6 bases at V and 5 bases at J, with 21 bases between. The CDR3 protein is CASNGWGFSDDEQYF. CDR3 DNA sequence: TGTGCCAGCAACGGGTGGGGGTTTTCTGATGACGAGCAGTACTTC. The full variable domain, its missing parts supplied by reference TRBV9 and TRBJ2-7, is DSGVTQTPKHLITATGQRVTLRCSPRSGDLSVYWYQQSLDQGLQFLIQYYNGEERAKGNILERFSAQQFPDLHSELNLSSLELGDSALYFCASNGWGFSDDEQYFGPGTRLTVT.

The genes are TRBV11-1 and TRBJ2-1; the match to TRBD1 covers 8 bases. V lost 7 bases to trimming and J lost 5 bases; unmatched junction nucleotides: 16. CDR3 length: 17 amino acids. The germline CDR1 and CDR2 sequences are SGHAT and FQDESV (reference sequence). CDR3 coding DNA: TGTGCCAGCATCAACCTCGTCTGGGTACAGGGGGACAATGAGCAGTTCTTC. Translation gives CASINLVWVQGDNEQFF.

This clonotype was counted only a few times. The V gene is TRBV6-2 or TRBV6-3, the J gene TRBJ1-2; D not resolved. Germline V lookup: CDR1 MNHEY, CDR2 SVGEGT. The V end lost 5 bases, the J end lost 3 bases, and 13 bases lay between the germline ends. There are 14 residues in the CDR3. The CDR3 here is CASSPDGLYYGYTF. CDR3 DNA: TGTGCCAGCAGTCCTGACGGACTTTACTATGGCTACACCTTC.

This chain joins TRBV4-2 and TRBJ1-4; D not certain. The CDR3 loop spans 16 amino acids. In germline, CDR1 is LGHNA, CDR2 YNFKEQ. V was pared by 5 bases and J by 4 bases, with 17 bases between. The CDR3 DNA reads TGTGCCAGCAGCAAACAGACCGGGCCAAATAATGAAAAACTGTTTTTT. Its translation is CASSKQTGPNNEKLFF.

This clonotype appeared a single time. The chain couples TRBV10-2 to TRBJ1-1; D not certain. The V and J ends lost 2 bases and 6 bases respectively, with 10 bases between them. Germline assignment: CDR1 WSHSY and CDR2 SAAADI. The CDR3 runs 13 residues. The CDR3 DNA sequence: TGCGCCAGCAGTGAGAGGCCAGACGCTGAAGCTTTCTTT. Translated, it gives CASSERPDAEAFF.

This clonotype was found many times. The V gene is TRBV7-6, the J gene TRBJ2-1; D could derive from TRBD1 or TRBD2 (7 bases each). The CDR3 length is 17 residues. Trimming stripped 5 bases from V and 5 bases from J, with 22 bases between. Germline assignment: CDR1 SGHVS and CDR2 FNYEAQ. The CDR3 bases are TGTGCCAGCAGCCGAACCCCCTCGACAGGGAGGGACAATGAGCAGTTCTTC. Protein: CASSRTPSTGRDNEQFF.

This clonotype was detected ten times or more. The chain has TRBV2 and TRBJ2-1; the D is unclear. The V end lost 3 bases, the J end lost 10 bases, and 19 bases lay between the germline ends. The CDR3 loop spans 15 amino acids. The germline V gene has CDR1 SNHLY and CDR2 FYNNEI. The CDR3 protein is CASSDRVLGSGEQFF. The DNA for the CDR3 is TGTGCCAGCAGTGACCGGGTATTGGGATCCGGGGAGCAGTTCTTC.

In this sample, this clonotype turned up a few times. The gene calls are TRBV28 and TRBJ2-5, with TRBD2 matching over 9 bases. V lost 7 bases, J lost 2 bases, and 8 bases stayed unmatched. The CDR3 spans 15 residues. Germline V gene sequence: CDR1 MDHEN, CDR2 SYDVKM. CDR3 in DNA: TGTGCCAGCATCAATAGCGGGAGTCGTCAAGAGACCCAGTACTTC. It yields the protein CASINSGSRQETQYF. The full variable domain, with the rest looked up from reference TRBV28 and TRBJ2-5, is DVKVTQSSRYLVKRTGEKVFLECVQDMDHENMFWYRQDPGLGLRLIYFSYDVKMKEKGDIPEGYSVSREKKERFSLILESASTNQTSMYLCASINSGSRQETQYFGPGTRLLVL.

This clonotype was picked up a small number of times. J is TRBJ2-1 and V is TRBV10-3; D tentatively fits TRBD1 or TRBD2 (7 bases each). Between the trimmed V and J ends, which lost 5 bases and 9 bases, there was a span of 20 bases. The length of the CDR3 is 15 residues. Germline assignment: CDR1 ENHRY and CDR2 SYGVKD. In DNA, the CDR3 is TGTGCCATCAGTTCGACAGGGAGGGGTAGAAGTGAGCAGTTCTTC. It yields the protein CAISSTGRGRSEQFF.

This clonotype has just a few counts. The rearrangement links TRBV10-3 to TRBJ2-1; 9 bases agree with TRBD1. The CDR3 is 17 residues long. CDR1 and CDR2 from the germline V gene are ENHRY and SYGVKD. J gave up 5 bases and V 0 bases, and 8 bases lay outside the gene matches. In nucleotides, the CDR3 is TGTGCCATCAGTGAGTCTTTGTGGGGACAGGGAAACAATGAGCAGTTCTTC. Residues: CAISESLWGQGNNEQFF.

This clonotype was detected ten times or more. The chain couples TRBV28 to TRBJ1-4, with D uncertain. The CDR3 runs to 15 residues. Trimming cost V 5 bases and J 3 bases, with 13 bases left between them. Germline V gives CDR1 MDHEN, CDR2 SYDVKM. CDR3 region: CASSTPGWPNEKLFF. CDR3 bases: TGTGCCAGCAGTACCCCGGGGTGGCCTAATGAAAAACTGTTTTTT. The whole variable domain, remainder taken from reference TRBV28 and TRBJ1-4, is DVKVTQSSRYLVKRTGEKVFLECVQDMDHENMFWYRQDPGLGLRLIYFSYDVKMKEKGDIPEGYSVSREKKERFSLILESASTNQTSMYLCASSTPGWPNEKLFFGSGTQLSVL.

This clonotype was seen repeatedly, ten times or more. The chain employs TRBV3-1 and TRBJ1-1; D may be TRBD1 (6 bases). V was cut by 4 bases and J by 3 bases, with 9 bases left in between. The CDR3 is 13 amino acids. Germline V lookup: CDR1 LGHDT, CDR2 YNNKEL (reference sequence). CDR3 in amino acids: CASSRDTHTEAFF. The CDR3 DNA is TGTGCCAGCAGCCGGGACACCCACACTGAAGCTTTCTTT.

Concerning this clonotype itself: Germline is not matched at one junction end, which may reflect a read error. The chain uses TRBV7-9 and TRBJ1-2; D unclear. Germline lookup yields CDR1 SEHNR and CDR2 FQNEAQ (reference sequence). The CDR3 spans 13 residues. In DNA form, the CDR3 reads TGTACCAGCAGCGAAATGGCCGGGTATGGCTACACCTTC. Its protein is CTSSEMAGYGYTF.

This chain connects TRBV27 to TRBJ1-5, with TRBD1 matching 8 bases. Losses at the gene ends were 5 bases for V and 3 bases for J; bases not matched to a gene: 12. Germline CDR1 is MNHEY and CDR2 is SMNVEV (reference sequence). There are 17 residues in the CDR3. CDR3 nucleotide sequence: TGTGCCAGCAGTGAATTTTCCGGGACAGGAAACAATCAGCCCCAGCATTTT. This encodes CASSEFSGTGNNQPQHF.